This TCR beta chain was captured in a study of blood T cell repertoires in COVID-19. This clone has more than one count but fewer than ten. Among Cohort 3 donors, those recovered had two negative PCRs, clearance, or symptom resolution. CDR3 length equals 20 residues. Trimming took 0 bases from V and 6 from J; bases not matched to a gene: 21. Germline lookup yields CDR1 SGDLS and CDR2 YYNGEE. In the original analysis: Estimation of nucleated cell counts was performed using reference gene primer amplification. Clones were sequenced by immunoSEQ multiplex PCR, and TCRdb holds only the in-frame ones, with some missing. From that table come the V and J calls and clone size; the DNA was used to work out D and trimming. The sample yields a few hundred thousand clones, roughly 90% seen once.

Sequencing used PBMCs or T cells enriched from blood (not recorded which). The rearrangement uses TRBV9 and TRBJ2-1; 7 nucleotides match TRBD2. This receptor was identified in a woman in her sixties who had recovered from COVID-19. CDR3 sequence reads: CASSVGVSAGSLHGVNEQFF. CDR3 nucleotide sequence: TGTGCCAGCAGCGTAGGAGTATCAGCGGGGAGTCTCCACGGTGTCAATGAGCAGTTCTTC.